The clone carrying this T cell receptor beta chain was picked up many times. Its antigen remains unknown. The entry originates in a study of early T cells in non-severe SARS-CoV-2 infection. Study details: The sequenced material was bulk RNA from unsorted whole blood, and its chains were unpaired.

Study-wide points: Private and CD4 specificities were missed by VDJdb matching, skewed to anti-spike CD8.

Individual cDNA molecules were tagged with unique molecular identifiers, the study reported. TCRdb processed the 5' RACE reads anew with MiXCR; each CDR3 protein has one entry. The sample has roughly 55,000 distinct CDR3 sequences, roughly 6.2% seen once. Looked up from germline, CDR1 is MGHDK and CDR2 is SYGVNS. The CDR3 is 14 residues long. The V end lost 1 base, the J end lost 5 bases, and 11 bases lay between the germline ends. Sequenced input: whole blood. The chain employs TRBV25-1 and TRBJ1-1; D may be TRBD1 (5 bases). This sequence was found in an adult who was a healthcare worker with PCR-confirmed SARS-CoV-2 infection or an uninfected control (not recorded which). CDR3 region: CASSESQGMTEAFF. The CDR3 bases are TGTGCCAGCAGTGAATCCCAGGGAATGACTGAAGCTTTCTTT.